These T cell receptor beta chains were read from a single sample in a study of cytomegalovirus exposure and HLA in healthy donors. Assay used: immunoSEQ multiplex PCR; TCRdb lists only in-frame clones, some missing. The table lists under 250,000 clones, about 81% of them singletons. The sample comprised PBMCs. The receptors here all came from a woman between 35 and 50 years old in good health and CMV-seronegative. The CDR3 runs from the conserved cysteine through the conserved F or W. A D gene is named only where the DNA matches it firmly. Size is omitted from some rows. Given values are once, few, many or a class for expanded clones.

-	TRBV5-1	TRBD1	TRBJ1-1	CASSRTGGTEAFF	TGCGCCAGCAGTAGGACAGGGGGCACTGAAGCTTTCTTT
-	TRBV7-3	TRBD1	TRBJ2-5	CASSLMRTGEETQYF	TGTGCCAGCAGCTTAATGCGGACAGGGGAAGAGACCCAGTACTTC
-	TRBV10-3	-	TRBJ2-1	CAIMRDGTNNEQFF	TGTGCCATCATGCGGGACGGGACCAACAATGAGCAGTTCTTC
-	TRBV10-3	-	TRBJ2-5	CAISAVNGREVTQYF	TGTGCCATCAGTGCCGTGAATGGTCGGGAAGTGACCCAGTACTTC
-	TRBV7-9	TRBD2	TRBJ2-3	CASSLAGLAGGGTDTQYF	TGTGCCAGCAGCTTAGCAGGACTAGCGGGAGGGGGCACAGATACGCAGTATTTT
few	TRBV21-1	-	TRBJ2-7	CASSKDRSGGSIPEQYF	TGTGCCAGCAGCAAAGATAGGTCGGGCGGGTCCATCCCCGAGCAGTACTTC
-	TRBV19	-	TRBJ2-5	CASSITGSQETQYF	TGTGCCAGTAGTATAACGGGTTCTCAAGAGACCCAGTACTTC
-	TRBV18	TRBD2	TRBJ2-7	CASSSIPRTSGRQSEQYF	TGTGCCAGCTCATCAATACCCCGGACTAGCGGGAGGCAAAGCGAGCAGTACTTC
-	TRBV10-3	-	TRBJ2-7	CAISESGGDLAYEQYF	TGTGCCATCAGTGAGTCAGGGGGGGACTTAGCCTACGAGCAGTACTTC
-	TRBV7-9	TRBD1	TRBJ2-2	CASSLTGTTGELFF	TGTGCCAGCAGCTTGACAGGGACCACCGGGGAGCTGTTTTTT
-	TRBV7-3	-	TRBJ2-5	CASSWAGRGETQYF	TGTGCCAGCAGCTGGGCAGGGCGAGGAGAGACCCAGTACTTC
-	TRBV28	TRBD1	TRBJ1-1	CASSSRTGRGAFF	TGTGCCAGCAGTTCTCGGACAGGACGTGGGGCTTTCTTT